This T cell receptor (beta chain) was found in a study of T cell responses to AZD1222 COVID-19 vaccine (dated by TCRdb to the early 2020s). With respect to the entire study: AZD1222 recipients whose second dose came at about 4 weeks and those whose second dose came at about 12 weeks were combined into one group, since spike-specific TCR depth and breadth did not differ between the two schedules. TCR sequencing was performed for approximately 240 trial participants, of whom around 200 were given two doses of AZD1222 and around 25 were given two doses of MenACWY control vaccine. Trial participants were enrolled by age into 18-55, 56-69 and 70-plus year subgroups, with roughly 150, 30 and 60 TCR-sequenced participants respectively. The research as a whole found: Reportedly, close to half of the unique spike-specific TCRs recognized epitopes lying outside the regions that are mutated in the B.1.351 and B.1.1.7 variants. Because no samples from the day 14 peak response were available, repertoires could be characterized only after the peak T cell response. The 56-69-year group was small, and its depth increase did not reach significance, likely because of low power. After two AZD1222 doses, spike-specific TCR breadth and depth were significantly higher than at day 0 and than in MenACWY recipients. Only five or six AZD1222 recipients were SARS-CoV-2 seropositive at baseline, limiting conclusions about previously exposed vaccinees. Vaccine-associated CD4 TCRs spanned the whole spike protein, with dominant responses in regions 160-218 and 743-854. Participants were mostly white British, with more females than males. The authors suggested clonal diversity may have been underestimated.

The CDR3, from cysteine to phenylalanine, totals 14 residues. The sequence is cut down to CDR3 DNA, 42 bases in frame from base 1. CDR1 and CDR2, per the germline V gene, are MNHEY and SVGAGI. A distance of 9 bases separates the germline ends of V and J, which lose 0 bases and 4 bases respectively. The time point label of this sample denotes: baseline before first vaccination. The vaccinee samples were drawn from two UK trials, COV001 and COV002, one of which was a single-blind randomized controlled phase 2/3 trial testing AZD1222 (ChAdOx1 nCoV-19) in healthy adults. Trial participant PBMC samples were collected at day 0 and day 28 after the second dose for TCRbeta chain sequencing. With regard to this clone: Its binding antigen is unknown. No clone much larger than this one lies a single base away; base qualities are absent.

The CDR3 regions of human TCRbeta chains were analyzed by immunosequencing. For the original study's pipeline: TCRs in the repertoires were matched against a reference library of SARS-CoV-2-specific TCRs that had been generated with the MIRA antigen-specificity platform. Breadth was defined as the fraction of unique TCRs that were SARS-CoV-2-associated. Depth was defined as the fraction of total T cells that were SARS-CoV-2-associated. Using the MIRA data, every spike-specific TCR was mapped to the spike region that the TCR reacted to and assigned to either a CD4 or a CD8 class. Log10-transformed breadth and depth values were compared by one-way ANOVA with Sidak's multiple comparisons tests. The immuneACCESS repertoire file appears here via TCRdb, limited to in-frame rearrangements. These files lack a portion of the clones; in checked studies, under half of the deficit traces to unresolved V genes, and the cause of the others is not known. V and J calls plus clone size are reproduced from that table; the DNA served to infer D and trimming. In this sample the table shows 95,000 to 150,000 clones, about 89% of which occur a single time. 5% to 6% of the sample is held by the ten biggest clonotypes.

This chain joins TRBV6-5 to TRBJ1-1; the D gene cannot be resolved reliably. Sequenced here: peripheral blood, sampled on day 0 of AZD1222 vaccination. The source is an adult in good health. The sequenced DNA is TGTGCCAGCAGTTACTCGATCCTGATCACTGAAGCTTTCTTT. This sequence encodes CASSYSILITEAFF.